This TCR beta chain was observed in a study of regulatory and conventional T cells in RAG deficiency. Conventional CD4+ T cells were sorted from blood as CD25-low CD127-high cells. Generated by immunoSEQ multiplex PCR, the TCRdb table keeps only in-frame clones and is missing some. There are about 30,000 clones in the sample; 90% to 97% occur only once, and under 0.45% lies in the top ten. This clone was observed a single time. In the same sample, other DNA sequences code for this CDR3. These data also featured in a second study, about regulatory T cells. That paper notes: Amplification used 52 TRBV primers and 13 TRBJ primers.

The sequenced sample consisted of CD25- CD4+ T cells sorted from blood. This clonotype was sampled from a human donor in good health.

This CDR3 is CASSLAQGEGNSPLHF. The CDR3 DNA reads as TGCGCCAGCAGCTTGGCTCAGGGGGAAGGTAATTCACCCCTCCACTTT. This chain joins TRBV5-1 and TRBJ1-6; 7 bases are a match to TRBD1. This CDR3 is 16 amino acids long. Germline CDR1 is SGHRS and CDR2 is YFSETQ. The trim removed 0 bases at V and 6 bases at J, leaving 6 bases unmatched.